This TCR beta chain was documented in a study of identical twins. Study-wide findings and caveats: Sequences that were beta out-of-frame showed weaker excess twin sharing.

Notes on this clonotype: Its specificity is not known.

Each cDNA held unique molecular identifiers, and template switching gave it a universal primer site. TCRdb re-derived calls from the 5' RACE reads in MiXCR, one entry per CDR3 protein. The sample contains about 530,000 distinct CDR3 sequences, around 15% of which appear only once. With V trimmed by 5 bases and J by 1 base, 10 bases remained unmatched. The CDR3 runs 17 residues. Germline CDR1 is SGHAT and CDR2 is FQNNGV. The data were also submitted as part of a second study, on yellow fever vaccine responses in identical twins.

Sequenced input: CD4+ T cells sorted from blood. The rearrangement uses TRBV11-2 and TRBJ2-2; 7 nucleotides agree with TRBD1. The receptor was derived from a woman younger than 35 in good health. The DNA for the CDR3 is TGTGCCAGCAGCCGGCGTCTCGGGACAGAGAACACCGGGGAGCTGTTTTTT. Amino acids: CASSRRLGTENTGELFF.